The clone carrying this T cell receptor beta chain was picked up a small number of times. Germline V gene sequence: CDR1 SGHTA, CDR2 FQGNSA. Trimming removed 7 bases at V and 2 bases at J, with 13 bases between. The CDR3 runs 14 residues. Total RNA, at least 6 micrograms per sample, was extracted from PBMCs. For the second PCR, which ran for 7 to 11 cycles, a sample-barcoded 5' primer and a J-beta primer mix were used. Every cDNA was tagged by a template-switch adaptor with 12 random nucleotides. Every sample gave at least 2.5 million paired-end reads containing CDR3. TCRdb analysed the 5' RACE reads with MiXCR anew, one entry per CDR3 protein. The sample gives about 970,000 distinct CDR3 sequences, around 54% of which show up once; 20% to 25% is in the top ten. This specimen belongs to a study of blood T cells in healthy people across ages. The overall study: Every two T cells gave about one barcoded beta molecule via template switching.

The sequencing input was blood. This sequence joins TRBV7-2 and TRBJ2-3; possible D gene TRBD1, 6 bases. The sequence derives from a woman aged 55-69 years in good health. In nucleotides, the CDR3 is TGTGCCAGCACCATGACAGGACCCACAGATACGCAGTATTTT. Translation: CASTMTGPTDTQYF.